The 27 T cell receptor beta chains below were found in one sample sequenced in a study of T-cell memory formation after mild COVID-19. TCRdb re-analysed the 5' RACE reads in MiXCR, keeping a single row per CDR3 protein. The sample lists about 400,000 distinct CDR3 sequences, approximately 24% occurring once. What was sequenced was PBMCs or a T cell subset sorted from them (not recorded which). The source of these receptors is an adult woman who had mild COVID-19 (a few samples of this study predate the infection). Cell type and time point are not known.

The chain carries TRBV10-3 and TRBJ1-1; 9 bases align to TRBD1. Germline V lookup: CDR1 ENHRY, CDR2 SYGVKD. V trimming: 3 bases; J trimming: 6 bases; junction bases outside the gene matches: 17. The CDR3 contains 18 residues. CDR3 sequence: CAISDSRMGQGHRPEAFF. CDR3 nucleotides: TGTGCCATCAGTGACAGCCGAATGGGACAGGGTCATCGGCCTGAAGCTTTCTTT.

This clonotype was counted between two and nine times. This chain links TRBV11-2 with TRBJ2-7; no firm D call. The V end was cut by 8 bases, the J end by 6 bases, with 8 bases between. Per the germline V gene, CDR1 is SGHAT and CDR2 is FQNNGV. The CDR3 has 10 amino acids. CDR3 protein: CASQNAEQYF. Written as DNA, the CDR3 is TGTGCCAGCCAAAACGCCGAGCAGTACTTC.

This clonotype has more than one count but fewer than ten. V gene TRBV20-1 combines with J gene TRBJ2-2; 8 positions agree with TRBD1. This CDR3 spans 13 amino acids. With V trimmed by 5 bases and J by 4 bases, 3 bases remained unmatched. The germline V gene has CDR1 DFQATT and CDR2 SNEGSKA (reference sequence). The CDR3 sequence is CSARTGPTGELFF. Written as DNA, the CDR3 is TGCAGTGCTCGGACAGGGCCCACCGGGGAGCTGTTTTTT.

The chain links TRBV29-1 to TRBJ2-2, with TRBD2 identical over 9 bases. Germline assignment: CDR1 SQVTM and CDR2 ANQGSEA. With V trimmed by 2 bases and J by 6 bases, 4 bases remained unmatched. This CDR3 comprises 14 residues. DNA for the CDR3: TGCAGCGTTGAACTGACTAGCGGCGCCGGGGAGCTGTTTTTT. It is translated as CSVELTSGAGELFF.

This chain connects TRBV7-2 to TRBJ2-7, with 7 nucleotides matching TRBD1. This CDR3 spans 13 amino acids. Germline CDR1 reads SGHTA; CDR2 reads FQGNSA. V shed 5 bases, J shed 2 bases, and the junction held 3 bases outside the gene matches. DNA of the CDR3: TGTGCCAGCAGCGTGGACAGGACCTACGAGCAGTACTTC. Amino acid sequence: CASSVDRTYEQYF.

This clonotype showed up just a few times. The chain uses TRBV29-1 and TRBJ1-1; a weak D match, TRBD1 (6 bases). The CDR3 is 13 amino acids. V lost 7 bases and J 0 bases, leaving 12 bases between the germline ends. Germline lookup yields CDR1 SQVTM and CDR2 ANQGSEA. As DNA, the CDR3 is TGCAGCGCTCCACAGGGTCTGAACACTGAAGCTTTCTTT. Translation gives CSAPQGLNTEAFF.

This clonotype was counted a single time. CDR3 in amino acids: CAWRPEENNQPQHF. For the CDR3, the DNA is TGTGCCTGGAGGCCAGAAGAGAACAATCAGCCCCAGCATTTT. The genes are TRBV30 and TRBJ1-5, with D hard to call. The CDR3 spans 14 residues. V shed 3 bases and J shed 3 bases, with 12 bases lying between them. Germline loops: CDR1 GTSNPN, CDR2 SVGIG (reference sequence).

The V gene is TRBV30, the J gene TRBJ2-3; a possible D gene is TRBD2 (6 bases). This CDR3 is 15 amino acids long. V was trimmed by 1 base and J by 1 base, leaving 12 bases between them. Germline V lookup: CDR1 GTSNPN, CDR2 SVGIG (reference sequence). In nucleotides, the CDR3 is TGTGCCTGGAGTGCGACTAGTCCTGGCACAGATACGCAGTATTTT. Protein: CAWSATSPGTDTQYF. The whole variable domain, remainder taken from reference TRBV30 and TRBJ2-3, is SQTIHQWPATLVQPVGSPLSLECTVEGTSNPNLYWYRQAAGRGLQLLFYSVGIGQISSEVPQNLSASRPQDRQFILSSKKLLLSDSGFYLCAWSATSPGTDTQYFGPGTRLTVL.

The table lists this clonotype with many counts. This chain connects TRBV7-2 to TRBJ2-2; D is possibly TRBD2 (5 bases). Trimming removed 6 bases at V and 4 bases at J, with 12 bases between. Germline-derived CDR1 and CDR2 are SGHTA and FQGNSA. The CDR3 spans 14 residues. CDR3 coding DNA: TGTGCCAGCAGTCAGTGGAGGTCCACCGGGGAGCTGTTTTTT. Translated: CASSQWRSTGELFF.

This clonotype has just a few counts. The gene calls are TRBV12-3 or TRBV12-4 and TRBJ2-7, with D perhaps TRBD1 (6 bases). The CDR3 loop spans 14 amino acids. Trimming removed 7 bases from V and 7 bases from J, with 20 bases in between. CDR3 DNA sequence: TGTGCCAGCATGGTCAGGGGACGGTGGTTTGAGCAGTACTTC. It specifies CASMVRGRWFEQYF.

V and J are TRBV5-1 and TRBJ2-1, with 9 bases identical to TRBD2. This CDR3 has 16 amino acids. Germline CDR1 and CDR2: SGHRS and YFSETQ. V dropped 0 bases and J dropped 4; count of bases not matched to a gene: 5. CDR3 nucleotide sequence: TGCGCCAGCAGCTTGGTTCTAGCGGGGATATACAATGAGCAGTTCTTC. This encodes CASSLVLAGIYNEQFF. Together with reference TRBV5-1 and TRBJ2-1, the CDR3 gives the full variable domain: KAGVTQTPRYLIKTRGQQVTLSCSPISGHRSVSWYQQTPGQGLQFLFEYFSETQRNKGNFPGRFSGRQFSNSRSEMNVSTLELGDSALYLCASSLVLAGIYNEQFFGPGTRLTVL.

V usage is TRBV4-1 and J usage is TRBJ2-5; TRBD2 aligns across 14 bases. Germline CDR1 and CDR2: MGHRA and YSYEKL. This CDR3 contains 17 residues. Unmatched junction bases numbered 4, after V lost 0 bases and J lost 4 bases. Here the CDR3 DNA reads TGCGCCAGCAGCCAAGATTCCGGACTAGCGGGGGGAGAGACCCAGTACTTC. Translated: CASSQDSGLAGGETQYF.

The V and J genes are TRBV7-3 and TRBJ2-5; no definite D call. The germline gives CDR1 SGHTA, CDR2 FQGTGA. The CDR3 has 13 amino acids. Trimming left V 2 bases short and J 4 bases short, with 8 bases between. The DNA for the CDR3 is TGTGCCAGCAGCTTAGACAACATAGAGACCCAGTACTTC. This translates into CASSLDNIETQYF.

This clonotype has a count of ten or more. The V gene is TRBV7-2, the J gene TRBJ1-4; D is unresolved. The V end was cut by 0 bases, the J end by 1 base, with 6 bases between. The CDR3 consists of 15 residues. CDR1 and CDR2 from the germline V gene are SGHTA and FQGNSA. The CDR3 DNA reads TGTGCCAGCAGCTTAGCCCGGGGAACTAATGAAAAACTGTTTTTT. Protein sequence: CASSLARGTNEKLFF.

This clonotype was counted between two and nine times. The V and J genes are TRBV10-3 and TRBJ1-2; a possible D gene is TRBD1 (6 bases). V was clipped by 1 base and J by 5 bases, with 8 bases between them. CDR3 length: 13 residues. Germline lookup yields CDR1 ENHRY and CDR2 SYGVKD. The CDR3 DNA reads as TGTGCCATCAGTGAGTTCCAGGGGTATGGCTACACCTTC. This gives the protein CAISEFQGYGYTF.

This clonotype appeared a few times. CDR3 nucleotides: TGTGCCAGCAGACAGGGGCAGGCCCACAATCAGCCCCAGCATTTT. Amino acids: CASRQGQAHNQPQHF. The chain combines TRBV12-3 or TRBV12-4 with TRBJ1-5; 7 positions agree with TRBD1. V shed 6 bases, J shed 3 bases, and the junction held 8 bases outside the gene matches. CDR3 length equals 15 residues.

This chain links TRBV20-1 with TRBJ2-1; 7 nucleotides agree with TRBD2. Per the germline V gene, CDR1 is DFQATT and CDR2 is SNEGSKA (reference sequence). CDR3 length equals 15 residues. Trimming took 3 bases from V and 1 from J; bases not matched to a gene: 6. The CDR3 coding sequence is TGCAGTGCTAGTTTGTCCGGGAGGTCCTACAATGAGCAGTTCTTC. Translation gives CSASLSGRSYNEQFF.

The V gene is TRBV4-3, the J gene TRBJ2-1; the D is unclear. Trimming took 0 bases from V and 1 from J, leaving 10 bases between them. Looked up from germline, CDR1 is LGHNA and CDR2 is YSLEER. This CDR3 has 16 residues. The CDR3 DNA reads as TGCGCCAGCAGCCAAGAAGCCGACCCTTCCTACAATGAGCAGTTCTTC. This translates into CASSQEADPSYNEQFF.

In DNA, the CDR3 is TGTGCCACCCGACGGGACAGTGGTTTCGCCGAGCAGTACTTC. It codes for CATRRDSGFAEQYF. The chain combines TRBV19 with TRBJ2-7, with 7 bases aligning to TRBD1. The V gene's germline CDR1 is LNHDA and CDR2 SQIVND (reference sequence). The CDR3 spans 14 residues. The V and J ends lost 10 bases and 6 bases, in that order; junction bases with no gene match: 15.

There are a few counts of this clonotype. This chain connects TRBV7-9 to TRBJ2-1; D unclear. Per germline, CDR1 SEHNR and CDR2 FQNEAQ (reference sequence). V lost 5 bases to trimming and J lost 6 bases, with 11 bases between them. The CDR3 has 13 residues. The CDR3 spells CASSQAPVNEQFF. CDR3 DNA sequence: TGTGCCAGCAGCCAAGCGCCGGTCAATGAGCAGTTCTTC.

V usage is TRBV19 and J usage is TRBJ2-1, with unresolved D. V was shortened by 3 bases and J by 3 bases, with 12 bases between the two germline ends. CDR3 length: 15 amino acids. The germline V gene has CDR1 LNHDA and CDR2 SQIVND (reference sequence). The CDR3 bases are TGTGCCAGTAGTATCGGTGGTCACCTCTACAATGAGCAGTTCTTC. It codes for CASSIGGHLYNEQFF.

This clonotype has a handful of counts. J is TRBJ2-3 and V is TRBV7-2, with a possible D match to TRBD1 (6 bases). Germline V lookup: CDR1 SGHTA, CDR2 FQGNSA. Trimming stripped 0 bases from V and 2 bases from J, with 9 bases between. CDR3 length equals 15 residues. CDR3 region: CASSLAGTITDTQYF. The CDR3 coding sequence is TGTGCCAGCAGCTTAGCAGGGACAATCACAGATACGCAGTATTTT.

The chain recombines TRBV7-9 with TRBJ2-7; D is uncertain. This CDR3 comprises 13 residues. V gave up 6 bases and J gave up 0 bases, with 9 bases separating them. Per the germline V gene, CDR1 is SEHNR and CDR2 is FQNEAQ (reference sequence). The CDR3 bases are TGTGCCAGCAGTTCAGTTAACTCCTACGAGCAGTACTTC. It is translated as CASSSVNSYEQYF.

The gene calls are TRBV2 and TRBJ2-3, with 8 bases identical to TRBD2. V gave up 7 bases and J gave up 5 bases; unmatched junction bases: 8. The CDR3 length is 14 residues. Germline values: CDR1 SNHLY, CDR2 FYNNEI. The CDR3, as DNA: TGTGCCAGCAAGAACCGGGGGGGAGGAGATACGCAGTATTTT. Translated, it gives CASKNRGGGDTQYF.

This clonotype appeared many times. The J gene is TRBJ2-5, the V gene TRBV5-6; D gene unclear. The CDR3 is made up of 14 amino acids. Germline CDR1 and CDR2: SGHDT and YYEEEE. Trimming took off 4 bases at V and 3 bases at J, with 13 bases between the two ends. CDR3 DNA sequence: TGTGCCAGCAGCCTCTCGGCGGATGAAGAGACCCAGTACTTC. This gives the protein CASSLSADEETQYF.

The rearrangement links TRBV6-2 or TRBV6-3 to TRBJ2-5; D unresolved. Germline values: CDR1 MNHEY, CDR2 SVGEGT. The germline V and J ends were trimmed by 0 bases and 4 bases, with 9 bases remaining between them. CDR3 length: 14 amino acids. The CDR3 nucleotides read TGTGCCAGCAGTTACTCGGCTGGAAGAGAGACCCAGTACTTC. It specifies CASSYSAGRETQYF.

The rearrangement links TRBV4-2 to TRBJ1-1, with TRBD1 identical over 10 bases. After removal of 1 base from V and 1 base from J, the junction contained 6 bases not matched to a gene. The CDR3 is 17 residues long. CDR1 is LGHNA and CDR2 is YNFKEQ in the germline V gene. CDR3 sequence (DNA): TGTGCCAGCAGCCAAGTTGGGACAGGGGCCGCGAACACTGAAGCTTTCTTT. It codes for CASSQVGTGAANTEAFF.